What follows are 15 T cell receptor beta chains derived from one specimen sequenced in a study of blood T cell repertoires in COVID-19 (dated by TCRdb to about 2020). Library method: the immunoSEQ multiplex PCR assay. Drawn from immuneACCESS, this table holds only the in-frame rearrangements with V and J called that TCRdb kept. Clones are partly lost; checked studies trace under half to an unresolved V gene and leave the rest unexplained. The sample table lists about 170,000 clones, about 86% of them with a count of one. In total, the top ten clones hold about a tenth of the sample. What was sequenced was peripheral blood. The source of these receptors is a woman aged 55-70 years with COVID-19, enrolled during active disease.

This chain joins TRBV2 and TRBJ2-2, with unresolved D. Looked up from germline, CDR1 is SNHLY and CDR2 is FYNNEI. V was pared by 4 bases and J by 0 bases, with 6 bases between. The CDR3 spans 14 residues. CDR3 coding DNA: TGTGCCAGCAGTGCAGTTTCGAACACCGGGGAGCTGTTTTTT. It yields the protein CASSAVSNTGELFF.

This clone appeared once. The chain joins TRBV18 to TRBJ1-1; no firm D call. The CDR3 loop spans 12 amino acids. CDR1 and CDR2 (germline): KGHSH, LQKENI. V lost 2 bases and J lost 7, with 8 bases in between. CDR3 nucleotides: TGTGCCAGCTCACCAATGGCTCTTGAAGCTTTCTTT. As protein: CASSPMALEAFF.

The CDR3 spells CASSESKSESNQPQHF. The CDR3 nucleotides are TGTGCCAGCAGTGAATCGAAGAGCGAGTCCAATCAGCCCCAGCATTTT. The chain couples TRBV25-1 to TRBJ1-5; D is uncertain. Trimming cost V 1 base and J 3 bases, with 13 bases left between them. Germline V CDR1 and CDR2: MGHDK, SYGVNS. The CDR3 is 16 amino acids.

The chain couples TRBV19 to TRBJ1-1; D unclear. The length of the CDR3 is 14 residues. Per germline, CDR1 LNHDA and CDR2 SQIVND (reference sequence). Trimming removed 5 bases from V and 2 bases from J, with 12 bases in between. The CDR3 DNA sequence: TGTGCCAGTAGTTACCCAGGACTAAACACTGAAGCTTTCTTT. Its protein is CASSYPGLNTEAFF.

This clone appeared a few times. The rearrangement joins TRBV2 to TRBJ1-6; D call uncertain. This CDR3 region has 14 residues. CDR1 is SNHLY, CDR2 FYNNEI, per germline. With 7 bases removed from V and 6 bases from J, the gap between germline ends came to 13 bases. The CDR3 region has the DNA TGTGCCAGCATACGACACGACGTTAATTCACCCCTCCACTTT. It codes for CASIRHDVNSPLHF. The entire variable domain, with the rest obtained from reference TRBV2 and TRBJ1-6, is as follows: EPEVTQTPSHQVTQMGQEVILRCVPISNHLYFYWYRQILGQKVEFLVSFYNNEISEKSEIFDDQFSVERPDGSNFTLKIRSTKLEDSAMYFCASIRHDVNSPLHFGNGTRLTVT.

This chain uses TRBV7-2 with TRBJ1-3; D ambiguous. The V end was cut by 2 bases, the J end by 0 bases, with 11 bases between. CDR1 is SGHTA and CDR2 is FQGNSA in the germline V gene. The CDR3 covers 16 residues. In DNA form, the CDR3 reads TGTGCCAGCAGCTTATTTCGGGGAGGCTCTGGAAACACCATATATTTT. Protein product: CASSLFRGGSGNTIYF.

By sample fraction, this clone is medium-sized. The chain recombines TRBV28 with TRBJ2-1; 8 bases are a match to TRBD1. Germline CDR1 is MDHEN and CDR2 is SYDVKM. This CDR3 is built from 16 residues. J lost 0 bases, V lost 5 bases, and 6 bases had no gene match. The CDR3 region has the DNA TGTGCCAGCAGTGCCGGACAGGGTATCTCCTACAATGAGCAGTTCTTC. This gives the protein CASSAGQGISYNEQFF.

V gene TRBV5-1 combines with J gene TRBJ1-2; 7 bases map to TRBD1. This CDR3 comprises 14 residues. V lost 3 bases and J lost 4; bases outside the gene matches: 6. CDR1 is SGHRS, CDR2 YFSETQ, per germline. The CDR3 here is CASSSPGQSYGYTF. The CDR3 nucleotides are TGCGCCAGCAGCTCCCCGGGACAGAGCTATGGCTACACCTTC.

This clone was found a few times. This sequence joins TRBV18 and TRBJ1-5; 7 bases align to TRBD1. V shed 0 bases and J 3 bases; nucleotides not matched to a gene: 5. The CDR3 has 16 amino acids. In germline, CDR1 is KGHSH, CDR2 LQKENI. CDR3 coding DNA: TGTGCCAGCTCACCACCAGCGACAGGGATCAATCAGCCCCAGCATTTT. Translation: CASSPPATGINQPQHF.

The rearrangement uses TRBV7-2 and TRBJ2-7, with D possibly TRBD1 on 5 matching bases. This CDR3 region has 15 residues. Germline V lookup: CDR1 SGHTA, CDR2 FQGNSA. The ends were cut back, 1 base at V and 2 bases at J, with 12 bases in the middle. The CDR3 sequence: CASSLDPGHTYEQYF. CDR3 DNA: TGTGCCAGCAGCTTAGACCCAGGGCATACCTACGAGCAGTACTTC.

The chain couples TRBV19 to TRBJ1-2; D ambiguous. Between the trimmed V and J ends, which lost 5 bases and 0 bases, there was a span of 16 bases. Germline V gene data show CDR1 as LNHDA and CDR2 as SQIVND (reference sequence). This CDR3 spans 16 amino acids. In DNA, the CDR3 is TGTGCCAGTAGTTCCCCGGGAGGGAAGGCTAACTATGGCTACACCTTC. Its protein is CASSSPGGKANYGYTF.

The rearrangement joins TRBV12-5 to TRBJ2-2, with 7 bases that match TRBD1. Unmatched junction bases numbered 5, after V lost 0 bases and J lost 7 bases. The CDR3 contains 15 residues. In germline, CDR1 is LGHNT, CDR2 FRNRAP. The CDR3 DNA follows: TGTGCTAGTGGTTTGGTTCGACAGGGCGGCGGGGAGCTGTTTTTT. Its protein product is CASGLVRQGGGELFF.

V and J are TRBV5-8 and TRBJ2-4; possible D gene TRBD1, 6 bases. V lost 2 bases to trimming and J lost 0 bases, with 12 bases between them. This CDR3 has 16 amino acids. The germline V gene has CDR1 SGHTS and CDR2 YDEGEE. CDR3 bases: TGTGCCAGCAGCTTCACAGGGAGACTAGCCAAAAACATTCAGTACTTC. Its translation: CASSFTGRLAKNIQYF.

The genes are TRBV2 and TRBJ2-5; 11 bases are shared with TRBD2. Germline V gene data show CDR1 as SNHLY and CDR2 as FYNNEI. J lost 5 bases, V lost 6 bases, and 8 bases had no gene match. The CDR3 has 15 residues. CDR3 loop: CASRLLAGESETQYF. CDR3 DNA: TGTGCCAGCAGGTTACTAGCGGGAGAGAGCGAGACCCAGTACTTC. Full variable domain (rest looked up from reference TRBV2 and TRBJ2-5): EPEVTQTPSHQVTQMGQEVILRCVPISNHLYFYWYRQILGQKVEFLVSFYNNEISEKSEIFDDQFSVERPDGSNFTLKIRSTKLEDSAMYFCASRLLAGESETQYFGPGTRLLVL.

This rearrangement joins TRBV11-3 to TRBJ2-7; D gene unclear. Germline-derived CDR1 and CDR2 are SGHNT and YENEEA. The CDR3 length is 15 residues. V lost 0 bases and J 3 bases, leaving 12 bases between the germline ends. CDR3 amino acids: CASSLDSLSNYEQYF. CDR3 sequence (DNA): TGTGCCAGCAGCTTAGATAGCCTGAGCAACTACGAGCAGTACTTC.